This T cell receptor (beta chain) was sequenced for a study of T cells in women clearing cervical HPV infection. Repertoires were generated with immunoSEQ multiplex PCR, while TCRdb's copy carries only in-frame clones and drops some. The sample shows around 22,000 clones, and less than 6% sits with its ten largest clones. Prevalent HPV16 infections were excluded; only incident single HPV16 infections included. This TCR came from a woman aged 18 to 75 with a cervical HPV16 infection that either progressed to CIN3+ or cleared (not recorded which). The sequencing input was blood buffy coat.

CDR3: CASSFTGGNGQYF. CDR3 DNA (partial): TGTGCCAGTAGTTTCACAGGGGGCAATGGT. This chain connects TRBV19 to TRBJ2-4; 9 bases agree with TRBD1. The CDR3 end falls 3 residues outside the read, so it is completed with the germline J gene. The V gene's germline CDR1 is LNHDA and CDR2 SQIVND (reference sequence). The CDR3 consists of 13 residues.